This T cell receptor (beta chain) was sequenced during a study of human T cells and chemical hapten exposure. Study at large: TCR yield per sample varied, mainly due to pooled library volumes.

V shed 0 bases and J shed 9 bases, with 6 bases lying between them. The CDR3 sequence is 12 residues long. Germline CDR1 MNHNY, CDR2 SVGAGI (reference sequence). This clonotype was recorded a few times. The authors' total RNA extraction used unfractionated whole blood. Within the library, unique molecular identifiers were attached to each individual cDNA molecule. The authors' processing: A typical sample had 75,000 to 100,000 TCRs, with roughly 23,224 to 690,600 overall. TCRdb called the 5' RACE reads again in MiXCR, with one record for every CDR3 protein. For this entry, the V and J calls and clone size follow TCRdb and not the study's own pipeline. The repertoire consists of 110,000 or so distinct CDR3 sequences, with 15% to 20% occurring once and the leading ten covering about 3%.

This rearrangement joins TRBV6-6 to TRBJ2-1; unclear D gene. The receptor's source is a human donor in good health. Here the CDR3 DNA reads TGTGCCAGCAGTTACTCGAAGGGTGAGCAGTTCTTC. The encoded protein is CASSYSKGEQFF.